The clone carrying this T cell receptor beta chain was counted a few times. Antigen unknown. An absence of ophthalmopathy progression within 18 months meant stable Graves' hyperthyroidism. Clinical symptoms, serum thyroxine, TRAb, thyroid ultrasound and orbital computed tomography informed diagnoses. TCR beta CDR3 sequences were amplified from RNA transcripts. First-round RT-PCR with HTBI primers amplified the TCR CDR3 region. TCRdb ran MiXCR on the multiplex PCR reads and lists one entry per CDR3 protein. The data hold approximately 600,000 distinct CDR3 sequences, with about a sixth observed a single time. The source of the sample is a study of T cells in Graves' hyperthyroidism and ophthalmopathy. Trimming pared 5 bases from V and 3 bases from J, leaving 11 bases between. The germline CDR1 and CDR2 sequences are SGHAT and FQNNGV. The CDR3 is made up of 13 amino acids. Study observations and caveats: Stable hyperthyroidism was told apart from ophthalmopathy by a model built on 13 V-J features. Ophthalmopathy was predicted by the model a median of approximately six months ahead of onset.

This clonotype originated in a woman in her 30s with Graves' hyperthyroidism. The source material was blood. This chain uses TRBV11-2 with TRBJ2-7; D is unclear. The CDR3 here is CASSQSLGYEQYF. The CDR3 region has the DNA TGTGCCAGCAGCCAAAGTCTGGGCTACGAGCAGTACTTC. Complete variable domain (other parts from reference TRBV11-2 and TRBJ2-7): EAGVAQSPRYKIIEKRQSVAFWCNPISGHATLYWYQQILGQGPKLLIQFQNNGVVDDSQLPKDRFSAERLKGVDSTLKIQPAKLEDSAVYLCASSQSLGYEQYFGPGTRLTVT.